The entry that follows covers one T cell receptor beta chain sequence. Its specific antigen is unknown. Per-base quality was not reported, and no clone a single base away is much larger than it. The record originates from a study of OX40 agonist ivuxolimab in advanced cancers. With respect to the entire study: Ivuxolimab was a fully human IgG2 agonistic monoclonal antibody targeting the costimulatory receptor OX40 (CD134). Intravenous ivuxolimab was administered to patients every 2 weeks at six dose levels: 0.01, 0.1, 0.3, 1.5, 3 and 10 mg/kg. Of the roughly 53 patients in dose escalation, about 19 had hepatocellular carcinoma, some 15 had melanoma, 9 had renal cell carcinoma and 9 had head and neck cancer. The dose-escalation cohort was around 83% male with a mean age of around 64 years, ranging from about 20 to 85. Patients were allowed to have had prior anti-PD-1, anti-PD-L1 or anti-CTLA-4 therapy, and around 37% of the dose-escalation patients had previously received checkpoint inhibitors. Partial responses occurred in three dose-escalation patients, of whom one had hepatocellular carcinoma and two had cutaneous melanoma. Peripheral TCRbeta sequencing aimed to test whether ivuxolimab altered TCR sequence diversity and caused clonal T-cell expansion. The paper covers the monotherapy dose-escalation part of the phase I ivuxolimab trial, which included N of about 50 patients. Paper-wide results and their limitations: At doses of 0.1 to 3.0 mg/kg, clonal expansion of both CD4+ and CD8+ blood T cells was observed from baseline to week 6. Antigen specificity was not determined for the clonally expanded peripheral T cells. Low levels of normalized T-cell clonal expansion were also seen in some nonresponding patients. After ivuxolimab, more expanded clones were found on average in CD8+ T cells than in CD4+ T cells. In the 0.1-3.0 mg/kg groups, partial responders were among the patients with the lowest normalized peripheral clonal expansion, particularly in CD8+ T cells.

The germline V gene yields SGHTA for CDR1 and FQGNSA for CDR2. V and J lose 3 bases and 2 bases, and a span of 14 bases separates them. The CDR3 measures 16 amino acids from cysteine to phenylalanine. This entry keeps only the CDR3 DNA: 48 bases, framed from base 1. Genomic DNA was isolated from the sorted cells so that the TCRbeta CDR3 region could be sequenced. The immunoSEQ Assay was used for sequencing of TCRbeta CDR3 regions. TCRdb stores this immuneACCESS table with in-frame sequences only. Part of the clones is absent; in the studies checked, under half of the shortfall reflects unresolved V genes, and no reason is known for the rest. The sample has 76,000 or so clones on record, more than 75% of them singletons. Jointly, the top ten make up about 0.75% of the sample. Patients with a history of autoimmune disease or receiving systemic immunosuppression were excluded from the trial. Peripheral blood for TCR sequencing was drawn from every dose cohort at baseline, at cycle 4 day 1 and at cycle 7 day 1. The samples were drawn from a first-in-human, open-label, multicenter phase I dose-escalation trial of ivuxolimab. Adults with locally advanced or metastatic melanoma, renal cell, hepatocellular, or head and neck squamous cell carcinoma were enrolled in the trial. Before TCR sequencing, CD4+ T cells and CD8+ T cells from peripheral blood were sorted into separate populations.

Specimen: CD4+ or CD8+ T cells sorted from blood, collected in a trial of the OX40 agonist ivuxolimab. This receptor was taken from an adult with an advanced solid tumor such as melanoma, head and neck, liver or kidney cancer. The rearranged chain carries TRBV7-2 and TRBJ1-5, with the D gene not clear enough to name. The nucleotides read TGTGCCAGCAGCTTGGATGGGGATAGTGGCAATCAGCCCCAGCATTTT. This translates into CASSLDGDSGNQPQHF.